One sample yielded the 12 T cell receptor beta chains listed below, sequenced in a study of cytomegalovirus exposure and HLA in healthy donors. The PCR employed 60 Vbeta primers together with 13 Jbeta primers. Clones were read by immunoSEQ multiplex PCR, and TCRdb kept only the in-frame ones, dropping some. There are 150,000 or so clones in the sample; roughly four fifths occur only once, and more than 2.5% lies in the top ten. The sample comprised PBMCs. The receptors come from a man aged 18 to 30 in good health and CMV-seropositive.

The V gene is TRBV27, the J gene TRBJ2-3; 9 positions match TRBD2. V trimming: 6 bases; J trimming: 1 base; junction bases outside the gene matches: 5. The CDR3 covers 15 residues. Germline CDR1 reads MNHEY; CDR2 reads SMNVEV (reference sequence). The CDR3 loop reads CASRRKREGTDTQYF. DNA for the CDR3: TGTGCCAGCAGGCGCAAGCGGGAGGGCACAGATACGCAGTATTTT.

The V and J genes are TRBV6-5 and TRBJ1-1, with D tentatively TRBD1 (5 bases). V lost 7 bases, J lost 6 bases, and 15 bases lay in between. This CDR3 region has 13 residues. CDR1 and CDR2 (germline): MNHEY, SVGAGI. CDR3 region: CASTQGVTAEAFF. The CDR3 region has the DNA TGTGCCAGCACCCAAGGGGTAACAGCTGAAGCTTTCTTT.

V gene TRBV9 combines with J gene TRBJ1-1; TRBD1 aligns across 7 bases. V shed 2 bases and J 11 bases; nucleotides not matched to a gene: 18. The CDR3 extends over 16 amino acids. From germline, CDR1 is SGDLS and CDR2 YYNGEE. The CDR3 nucleotides are TGTGCCAGCAGCGTTGGCGCACAGGGGACGCAAATTGAGGCTTTCTTT. Translated: CASSVGAQGTQIEAFF.

V and J are TRBV27 and TRBJ1-1; D perhaps matches TRBD1 (5 bases). V was cut by 8 bases and J by 2 bases, with 9 bases left in between. In germline, CDR1 is MNHEY, CDR2 SMNVEV (reference sequence). The CDR3 has 12 residues. The CDR3 protein is CASSGGNTEAFF. CDR3 sequence (DNA): TGTGCCAGCTCCGGGGGTAACACTGAAGCTTTCTTT.

The CDR3 DNA sequence: TGCAGCGTTGTGTGGGACAGTTACAATCAGCCCCAGCATTTT. This sequence encodes CSVVWDSYNQPQHF. The chain is built from TRBV29-1 and TRBJ1-5; 7 bases line up with TRBD1. V shed 4 bases, J shed 3 bases, and the junction held 6 bases outside the gene matches. The germline CDR1 and CDR2 sequences are SQVTM and ANQGSEA. This CDR3 is 14 amino acids long.

This rearrangement joins TRBV13 to TRBJ2-7; D is possibly TRBD2 (6 bases). The V and J ends lost 3 bases and 7 bases respectively, with 19 bases between them. This CDR3 contains 15 residues. Germline V gene data show CDR1 as PRHDT and CDR2 as FYEKMQ (reference sequence). In DNA form, the CDR3 reads TGTGCCAGCAGCTTCAAGACTAGTAGGAGCATTGAGCAGTACTTC. Translation gives CASSFKTSRSIEQYF.

In nucleotides, the CDR3 is TGTGCCAGCAGCTCGAGCGGGAGTCTAGATACGCAGTATTTT. Protein: CASSSSGSLDTQYF. The chain joins TRBV5-4 to TRBJ2-3; 8 bases agree with TRBD2. The CDR3 contains 14 residues. V lost 3 bases, J lost 5 bases, and 5 bases stayed unmatched. Germline loops: CDR1 SGHNT, CDR2 YYREEE (reference sequence).

A few counts support this clone. The CDR3 loop is CASSIGGQGSTEAFF. For the CDR3, the DNA is TGTGCCAGTAGTATAGGGGGACAGGGGAGCACTGAAGCTTTCTTT. The rearrangement links TRBV19 to TRBJ1-1, with 10 nucleotides matching TRBD1. Per germline, CDR1 LNHDA and CDR2 SQIVND (reference sequence). Trimming at V came to 1 base and at J to 4 bases, leaving 3 bases not matched to a gene. The CDR3 has 15 amino acids.

The chain links TRBV11-3 to TRBJ2-1; a possible D gene is TRBD1 (6 bases). Germline V gene sequence: CDR1 SGHNT, CDR2 YENEEA. CDR3 length: 14 amino acids. Trimming cost V 5 bases and J 5 bases, with 13 bases left between them. CDR3 loop: CASSPGHPDNEQFF. The DNA of the CDR3 is TGTGCCAGCAGCCCGGGACATCCAGACAATGAGCAGTTCTTC.

The chain combines TRBV4-1 with TRBJ2-5; 8 positions match TRBD1. Germline V gene lookup returns CDR1 MGHRA and CDR2 YSYEKL. The CDR3 totals 16 residues. Trimming took 0 bases from V and 5 from J; bases not matched to a gene: 8. CDR3 DNA: TGCGCCAGCAGCCAAGATAAGGCAGGGGGCTGGGAGACCCAGTACTTC. Its translation: CASSQDKAGGWETQYF.

This chain connects TRBV5-5 to TRBJ1-1; 7 bases line up with TRBD1. The CDR3 covers 13 residues. CDR1 and CDR2 (germline): SGHKS, YYEKEE (reference sequence). The junction had 6 bases not matched to a gene; V was cut back by 0 bases and J by 10 bases. CDR3 nucleotide sequence: TGTGCCAGCAGCTTGGGGACAGGATCACTAGCTTTCTTT. Its translation is CASSLGTGSLAFF.

The chain combines TRBV5-1 with TRBJ2-1; maybe TRBD1 (5 bases). The ends were cut back, 0 bases at V and 8 bases at J, with 15 bases in the middle. In germline, CDR1 is SGHRS, CDR2 YFSETQ. This CDR3 comprises 15 residues. The CDR3 protein is CASSLEGSFRDEQFF. DNA of the CDR3: TGCGCCAGCAGCTTGGAAGGTTCGTTCAGGGATGAGCAGTTCTTC.